This T cell receptor (beta chain) originates from a study of regulatory T cells in long-lasting Graves disease. Study findings and constraints: Rather than thyroid tissue, only peripheral blood underwent study.

Germline lookup yields CDR1 SGHAT and CDR2 FQNNGV. Trimming removed 5 bases from V and 2 bases from J, with 19 bases in between. This CDR3 comprises 17 residues. Time point noted: newly diagnosed GD, antithyroid drugs for less than 3 months. Preparation of the TCR library used RNA extracted from PBMCs. An endocrinology department in Xi'an, China, supplied the patients. With regard to this clonotype: The antigen remains undetermined.

Arm-PCR of CDR3 regions with iRepertoire HTBI primers generated TCR beta libraries. MiXCR, run by TCRdb on the multiplex PCR reads, gives a single entry per CDR3 protein. The data hold 500,000 to 700,000 distinct CDR3 sequences, with approximately 15% observed a single time. The same data also contributed to another study, on T cells in Graves' hyperthyroidism and ophthalmopathy. That paper notes: The study used the HTBI primer set for a first-round RT-PCR of the TCR CDR3.

The source is a woman under 40 with Graves disease. The gene calls are TRBV11-2 and TRBJ2-1; D is undetermined. Sample: peripheral blood mononuclear cells (PBMCs), taken at new diagnosis, from a patient treated with antithyroid drugs. CDR3 sequence: CASSPSSAAATYNEQFF. The CDR3 DNA sequence: TGTGCCAGCAGCCCCTCTTCCGCGGCCGCCACCTACAATGAGCAGTTCTTC.